Shown below are 20 T cell receptor beta chains from a single sample sequenced in a study of CD8 T cells in ankylosing spondylitis. The study's findings and limits: Among TCR beta sequences, a motif of eight highly homologous variants appeared characteristic of ankylosing spondylitis blood.

Each CDR3 protein is one row after TCRdb ran MiXCR on the 5' RACE reads. The sample consists of 450,000 to 550,000 distinct CDR3 sequences, approximately 5.3% of them appearing once. No antigen has been assigned to these receptors. Sequencing was done on a sample of blood, either unsorted or a sorted T cell fraction (not recorded which). The receptors were gathered from a male donor with ankylosing spondylitis.

This clonotype has ten or more counts. The rearrangement uses TRBV10-3 and TRBJ2-5, with D hard to call. Germline CDR1 ENHRY, CDR2 SYGVKD. This CDR3 has 13 residues. The V end was cut by 5 bases, the J end by 3 bases, with 10 bases between. Here the CDR3 DNA reads TGTGCCATCAGTCCTAATCATGAAGAGACCCAGTACTTC. Its translation: CAISPNHEETQYF.

This sequence joins TRBV12-5 and TRBJ2-5; no clear D. CDR1 is LGHNT, CDR2 FRNRAP, per germline. Trimming pared 1 base from V and 6 bases from J, leaving 12 bases between. The length of the CDR3 is 14 residues. The CDR3 here is CASGLELGRQTQYF. In DNA form, the CDR3 reads TGTGCTAGTGGTTTGGAACTGGGTCGGCAGACCCAGTACTTC. The full variable domain, with the rest looked up from reference TRBV12-5 and TRBJ2-5, is DARVTQTPRHKVTEMGQEVTMRCQPILGHNTVFWYRQTMMQGLELLAYFRNRAPLDDSGMPKDRFSAEMPDATLATLKIQPSEPRDSAVYFCASGLELGRQTQYFGPGTRLLVL.

This clonotype was picked up many times. The chain joins TRBV6-6 to TRBJ2-3; D is uncertain. Germline CDR1 reads MNHNY; CDR2 reads SVGAGI (reference sequence). The CDR3 length is 13 residues. Trimming shortened V by 5 bases and J by 0 bases, and 6 bases separated the two germline ends. CDR3 amino acids: CASSKDSTDTQYF. DNA for the CDR3: TGTGCCAGCAGTAAAGATAGCACAGATACGCAGTATTTT.

This clonotype was counted ten times or more. The rearrangement uses TRBV5-1 and TRBJ2-3; D perhaps matches TRBD1 (5 bases). In germline, CDR1 is SGHRS, CDR2 YFSETQ. The CDR3 sequence is 14 residues long. Deletions cut 0 bases from V and 6 bases from J, with 11 bases between. CDR3 in amino acids: CASSLEGAWDTQYF. CDR3 nucleotide sequence: TGCGCCAGCAGCTTGGAAGGGGCTTGGGATACGCAGTATTTT. The entire variable domain, with the rest obtained from reference TRBV5-1 and TRBJ2-3, is as follows: KAGVTQTPRYLIKTRGQQVTLSCSPISGHRSVSWYQQTPGQGLQFLFEYFSETQRNKGNFPGRFSGRQFSNSRSEMNVSTLELGDSALYLCASSLEGAWDTQYFGPGTRLTVL.

This chain links TRBV14 with TRBJ2-7, with D possibly being TRBD1 (7 bases). CDR1 SGHDN and CDR2 FVKESK come from the germline V gene. V was shortened by 2 bases and J by 2 bases, with 13 bases between the two germline ends. The CDR3 covers 15 residues. CDR3 bases: TGTGCCAGCAGCCAATTGGACAGGAGGGCCTACGAGCAGTACTTC. Its translation: CASSQLDRRAYEQYF.

The table lists this clonotype with many counts. The CDR3 sequence is CASSVYAGSSYNEQFF. CDR3 DNA sequence: TGTGCCAGCAGCGTATATGCGGGGAGCTCCTACAATGAGCAGTTCTTC. The chain has TRBV9 and TRBJ2-1; weak D call: TRBD2 (6 bases). From germline, CDR1 is SGDLS and CDR2 YYNGEE. This CDR3 is built from 16 residues. V lost 1 base and J lost 0, with 11 bases in between.

This clonotype has ten or more counts. The J gene is TRBJ1-1, the V gene TRBV4-2; the D gene is possibly TRBD1 (6 bases). Germline CDR1 is LGHNA and CDR2 is YNFKEQ. V shed 0 bases and J shed 5 bases, with 10 bases lying between them. This CDR3 has 14 amino acids. The CDR3 DNA reads as TGTGCCAGCAGCCAAGAGCTTAGGGGGACTGAAGCTTTCTTT. This gives the protein CASSQELRGTEAFF.

Note on this clonotype: One end of the junction varies from germline; a read error may be responsible. As DNA, the CDR3 is TGTGCCAGCAGTTTAGCCGTGGGGTATGAAAAACTGTTTTTT. Amino acid sequence: CASSLAVGYEKLFF. The chain is built from TRBV7-2 and TRBJ1-4; D remains unclear. The CDR3 totals 14 residues. Germline CDR1 and CDR2: SGHTA and FQGNSA.

This clonotype was observed at least ten times. The chain links TRBV4-3 to TRBJ2-7, with 10 bases fitting TRBD1. The V and J ends lost 1 base and 6 bases, in that order; junction bases with no gene match: 9. The germline gives CDR1 LGHNA, CDR2 YSLEER. The CDR3 spans 16 residues. CDR3 sequence (DNA): TGCGCCAGCAGCCAAGGCCCGCCGGACAGGGGGGCCGAGCAGTACTTC. It encodes CASSQGPPDRGAEQYF.

This clonotype was recorded at least ten times. The chain has TRBV5-1 and TRBJ1-1, with a weak D call TRBD1 (5 bases). The CDR3 runs 16 residues. CDR1 and CDR2 from the germline V gene are SGHRS and YFSETQ. With 1 base removed from V and 0 bases from J, the gap between germline ends came to 13 bases. CDR3 DNA sequence: TGCGCCAGCAGCTTGATCGGGGACCCAATGAACACTGAAGCTTTCTTT. Protein product: CASSLIGDPMNTEAFF.

Many counts were recorded for this clonotype. The chain recombines TRBV6-5 with TRBJ1-6; D is unresolved. Germline-derived CDR1 and CDR2 are MNHEY and SVGAGI. This CDR3 is built from 12 residues. Between the trimmed V and J ends, which lost 0 bases and 10 bases, there was a span of 4 bases. CDR3 DNA sequence: TGTGCCAGCAGTTACTCGCGATCACCCCTCCACTTT. Translated: CASSYSRSPLHF.

This clonotype was picked up a small number of times. The rearrangement joins TRBV2 to TRBJ1-2; possibly TRBD1 for D (6 bases). The CDR3 has 14 residues. With 2 bases removed from V and 4 bases from J, the gap between germline ends came to 11 bases. The germline V gene encodes CDR1 SNHLY and CDR2 FYNNEI. The CDR3 loop reads CASSENTGIYGYTF. CDR3 DNA: TGTGCCAGCAGTGAAAATACAGGGATCTATGGCTACACCTTC.

This clonotype was observed many times. The gene calls are TRBV20-1 and TRBJ2-3; 11 positions match TRBD2. Per the germline V gene, CDR1 is DFQATT and CDR2 is SNEGSKA (reference sequence). The CDR3 totals 17 residues. V lost 8 bases, J lost 0 bases, and 13 bases stayed unmatched. Here the CDR3 reads CSSYSGTSGTSTDTQYF. In nucleotides, the CDR3 is TGCAGTTCGTATTCCGGGACTAGCGGAACTAGCACAGATACGCAGTATTTT.

This clonotype was recorded at least ten times. The chain combines TRBV5-1 with TRBJ2-3; 13 positions agree with TRBD2. Germline trimming cut 4 bases from V and 2 bases from J; bases unmatched to any gene: 4. The CDR3 totals 16 residues. The germline V gene has CDR1 SGHRS and CDR2 YFSETQ. CDR3 amino acids: CASSMGLAGSTDTQYF. The CDR3 nucleotides read TGCGCCAGCAGCATGGGACTAGCGGGATCCACAGATACGCAGTATTTT.

On this clonotype: This may stem from a read error, because a much larger clone lies one nucleotide away. This chain links TRBV24-1 with TRBJ2-3; TRBD2 aligns across 8 bases. The CDR3 is 14 amino acids. Germline values: CDR1 KGHDR, CDR2 SFDVKD. This chain's CDR3 is CATRDSGRADTQYF. CDR3 DNA: TGTGCCACCAGAGATTCCGGGAGGGCAGATACGCAGTATTTT.

This clonotype was seen many times. This CDR3 is CASSSTISNTEAFF. CDR3 sequence (DNA): TGCGCCAGCAGCAGTACCATATCCAACACTGAAGCTTTCTTT. The chain has TRBV5-1 and TRBJ1-1; no reliable D call. V dropped 4 bases and J dropped 2 bases, with 12 bases sitting between them. Per the germline V gene, CDR1 is SGHRS and CDR2 is YFSETQ. The CDR3 has 14 residues.

The table lists this clonotype with many counts. The chain uses TRBV12-3 or TRBV12-4 and TRBJ1-2, with unresolved D. This CDR3 is 12 amino acids long. V gave up 1 base and J gave up 10 bases, with 10 bases separating them. CDR3 coding DNA: TGTGCCAGCAGTTTAGGTTCTTTTAACTACACCTTC. Its translation: CASSLGSFNYTF.

A word on this clonotype: A much larger clone differs from this one at a single base, so this may be a read error. A read error is likely, as this CDR3 ends without the conserved phenylalanine or tryptophan. The genes are TRBV7-2 and TRBJ2-7, with 7 bases fitting TRBD2. The CDR3 length is 15 residues. CDR1 and CDR2 (germline): SGHTA, FQGNSA. The V segment lost 4 bases and the J segment 5 bases; nucleotides outside the gene matches: 11. The DNA of the CDR3 is TGTGCCAGCAGCTCAGGACTAGGGATTATCAACGAGCAGTACTTA. This sequence encodes CASSSGLGIINEQYL.

The chain links TRBV20-1 to TRBJ2-7, with D uncertain. V was clipped by 2 bases and J by 3 bases, with 5 bases between them. Germline CDR1 DFQATT, CDR2 SNEGSKA (reference sequence). This CDR3 is built from 11 residues. The CDR3 DNA reads as TGCAGTGCTAGATACGTCTACGAGCAGTACTTC. Translated: CSARYVYEQYF.

In its sample, this clonotype was seen many times. This chain joins TRBV29-1 and TRBJ2-1, with TRBD2 identical over 9 bases. The CDR3 is 15 amino acids. CDR1 and CDR2 from the germline V gene are SQVTM and ANQGSEA. The J segment lost 9 bases and the V segment lost 6 bases, leaving 15 bases of the junction unmatched. CDR3 DNA sequence: TGCAGCGTAACTAGCGGGCGCCTGCTGCTAGGTGAGCAGTTCTTC. Protein: CSVTSGRLLLGEQFF.